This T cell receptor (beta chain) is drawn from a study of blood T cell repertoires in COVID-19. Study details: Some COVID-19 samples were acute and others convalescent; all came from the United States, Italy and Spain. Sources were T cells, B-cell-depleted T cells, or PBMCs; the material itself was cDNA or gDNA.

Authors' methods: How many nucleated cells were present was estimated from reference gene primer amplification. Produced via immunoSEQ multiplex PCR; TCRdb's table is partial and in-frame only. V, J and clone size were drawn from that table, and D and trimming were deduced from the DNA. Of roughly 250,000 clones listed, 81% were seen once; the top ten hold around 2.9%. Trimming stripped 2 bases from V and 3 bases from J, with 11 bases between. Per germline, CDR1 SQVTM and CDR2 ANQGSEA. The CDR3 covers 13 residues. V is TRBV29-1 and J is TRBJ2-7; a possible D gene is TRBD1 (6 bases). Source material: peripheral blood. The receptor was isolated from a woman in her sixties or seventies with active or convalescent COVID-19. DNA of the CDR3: TGCAGCGTTGAAAAGACAGGTGGCTACGAGCAGTACTTC. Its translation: CSVEKTGGYEQYF.